This T cell receptor beta chain was captured in a study of OX40 agonist ivuxolimab in advanced cancers. Study conclusions and caveats: Near-lowest levels of clonal expansion characterized partial responders at 0.1-3.0 mg/kg.

A note on this clone: Its antigen is undetermined.

Germline assignment: CDR1 SGHRS and CDR2 YFSETQ. V lost 0 bases to trimming and J lost 7 bases; unmatched junction nucleotides: 1. The CDR3 totals 14 residues. Data came from immunoSEQ multiplex PCR; TCRdb stores just in-frame clones and leaves some out. In the table there are around 60,000 clones, about 85% of which are singletons. The receptor comes from an adult with an advanced solid tumor such as melanoma, head and neck, liver or kidney cancer. The specimen was CD4+ or CD8+ T cells sorted from blood, collected in a trial of the OX40 agonist ivuxolimab. V usage is TRBV5-1 and J usage is TRBJ2-1, with 10 bases aligning to TRBD2. The CDR3 bases are TGCGCCAGCAGCTTGGTACTAGCGGGGAATGAGCAGTTCTTC. Translation gives CASSLVLAGNEQFF.